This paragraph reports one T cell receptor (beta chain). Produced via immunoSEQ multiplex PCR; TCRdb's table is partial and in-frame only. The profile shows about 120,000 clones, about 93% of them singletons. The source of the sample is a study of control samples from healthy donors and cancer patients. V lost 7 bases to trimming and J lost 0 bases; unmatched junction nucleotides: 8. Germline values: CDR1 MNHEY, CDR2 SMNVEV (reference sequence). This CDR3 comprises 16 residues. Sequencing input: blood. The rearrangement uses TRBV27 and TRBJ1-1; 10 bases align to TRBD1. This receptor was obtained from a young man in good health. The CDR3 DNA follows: TGTGCCAGCACCCGATCCGGGACAGGGGTGAACACTGAAGCTTTCTTT. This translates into CASTRSGTGVNTEAFF.